The following is a TCR beta chain sequence with its context. Its antigen remains unknown. Library construction for TCR beta used iRepertoire HTBI primers and Arm-PCR of CDR3 regions. TCRdb fed the multiplex PCR reads into MiXCR, producing one record per CDR3 protein. This table holds a few hundred thousand distinct CDR3 sequences, 23% found once. The data were taken from a study of regulatory T cells in long-lasting Graves disease. Study findings and constraints: TRBV28, TRBJ1-2 and TRBJ2-5 emerged as the favored segments in persistent disease. Persistent patients shared more public clonotypes (fewer than 3,000) than newly diagnosed patients (approximately 1,000). Blood alone, not thyroid tissue, was studied.

The V gene lost 3 bases and the J gene lost 1 base, with 7 bases spanning the gap. The CDR3 runs 14 residues. From germline, CDR1 is SEHNR and CDR2 FQNEAQ (reference sequence). The time point here: persistent/refractory GD, antithyroid drugs over 5 years with positive TRAb. The TCR library was made from RNA that had been extracted from PBMCs in TRIzol. This TCR was recovered from a female donor with Graves disease. This sequence joins TRBV7-9 and TRBJ1-3; no reliable D call. The sample here was peripheral blood mononuclear cells (PBMCs), taken when the disease was refractory, from a patient treated with antithyroid drugs. The CDR3 protein is CASSFLESGNTIYF. The CDR3 DNA follows: TGTGCCAGCAGCTTTCTTGAATCTGGAAACACCATATATTTT.